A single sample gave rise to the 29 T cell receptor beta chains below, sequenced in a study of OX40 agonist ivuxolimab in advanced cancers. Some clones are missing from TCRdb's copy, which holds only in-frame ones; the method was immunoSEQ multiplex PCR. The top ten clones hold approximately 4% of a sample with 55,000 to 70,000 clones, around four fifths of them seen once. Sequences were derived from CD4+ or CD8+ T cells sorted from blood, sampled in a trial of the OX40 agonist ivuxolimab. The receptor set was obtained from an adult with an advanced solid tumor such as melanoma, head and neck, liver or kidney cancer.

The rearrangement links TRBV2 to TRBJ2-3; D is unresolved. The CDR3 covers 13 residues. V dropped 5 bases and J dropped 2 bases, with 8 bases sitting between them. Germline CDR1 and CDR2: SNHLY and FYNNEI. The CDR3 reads CASSPEATDTQYF. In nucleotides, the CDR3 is TGTGCCAGCAGTCCTGAGGCCACAGATACGCAGTATTTT.

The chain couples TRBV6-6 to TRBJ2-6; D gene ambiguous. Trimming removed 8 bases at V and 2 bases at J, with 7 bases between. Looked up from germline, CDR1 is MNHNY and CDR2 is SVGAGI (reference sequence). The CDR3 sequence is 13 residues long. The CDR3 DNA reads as TGTGCCAGCCGTACGGCTGGGGCCAACGTCCTGACTTTC. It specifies CASRTAGANVLTF.

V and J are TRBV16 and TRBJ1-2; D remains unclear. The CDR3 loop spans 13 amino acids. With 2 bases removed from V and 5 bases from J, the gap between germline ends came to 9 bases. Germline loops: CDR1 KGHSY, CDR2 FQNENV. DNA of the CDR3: TGTGCCAGCAGCCAAGGCTTGGGGTATGGCTACACCTTC. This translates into CASSQGLGYGYTF.

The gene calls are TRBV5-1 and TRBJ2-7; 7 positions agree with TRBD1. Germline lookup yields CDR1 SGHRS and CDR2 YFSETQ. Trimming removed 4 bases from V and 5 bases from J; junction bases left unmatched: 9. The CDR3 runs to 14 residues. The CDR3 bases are TGCGCCAGCAGCAATCGACAGGGTCACCACGAGCAGTACTTC. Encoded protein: CASSNRQGHHEQYF.

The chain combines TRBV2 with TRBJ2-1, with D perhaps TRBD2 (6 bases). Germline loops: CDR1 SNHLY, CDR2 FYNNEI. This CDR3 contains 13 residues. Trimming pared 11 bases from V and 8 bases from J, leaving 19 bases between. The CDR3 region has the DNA TGTGCCTGGGACTTGGAGGGCCGGCATGAGCAGTTCTTC. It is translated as CAWDLEGRHEQFF.

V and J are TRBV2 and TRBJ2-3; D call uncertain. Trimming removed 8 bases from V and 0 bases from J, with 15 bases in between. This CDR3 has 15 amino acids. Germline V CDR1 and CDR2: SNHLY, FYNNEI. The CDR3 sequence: CASHPMASSTDTQYF. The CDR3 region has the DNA TGTGCCAGCCACCCGATGGCGTCTAGCACAGATACGCAGTATTTT.

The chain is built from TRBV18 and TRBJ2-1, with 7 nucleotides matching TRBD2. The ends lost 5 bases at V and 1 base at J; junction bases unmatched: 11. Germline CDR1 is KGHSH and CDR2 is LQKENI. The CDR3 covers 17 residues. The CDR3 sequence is CASSFLSSGRSYNEQFF. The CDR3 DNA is TGTGCCAGCTCATTTCTTTCTAGCGGCAGGTCCTACAATGAGCAGTTCTTC. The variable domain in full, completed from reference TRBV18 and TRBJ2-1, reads NAGVMQNPRHLVRRRGQEARLRCSPMKGHSHVYWYRQLPEEGLKFMVYLQKENIIDESGMPKERFSAEFPKEGPSILRIQQVVRGDSAAYFCASSFLSSGRSYNEQFFGPGTRLTVL.

Here the CDR3 reads CASSPHRGSSGYTF. CDR3 DNA sequence: TGTGCCAGCAGCCCTCACAGGGGATCGAGTGGCTACACCTTC. V gene TRBV5-6 combines with J gene TRBJ1-2; 7 bases are a match to TRBD1. The CDR3 length is 14 residues. CDR1 SGHDT and CDR2 YYEEEE come from the germline V gene. V shed 4 bases and J 7 bases; nucleotides not matched to a gene: 10. The complete variable domain, with remaining parts taken from reference TRBV5-6 and TRBJ1-2, reads DAGVTQSPTHLIKTRGQQVTLRCSPKSGHDTVSWYQQALGQGPQFIFQYYEEEERQRGNFPDRFSGHQFPNYSSELNVNALLLGDSALYLCASSPHRGSSGYTFGSGTRLTVV.

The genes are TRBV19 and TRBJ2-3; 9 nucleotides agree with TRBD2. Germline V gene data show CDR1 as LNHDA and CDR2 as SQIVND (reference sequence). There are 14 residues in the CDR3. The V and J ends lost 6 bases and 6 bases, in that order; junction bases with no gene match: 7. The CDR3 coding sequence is TGTGCCAGTAGAGTGACTAGCGGTCTGGATACGCAGTATTTT. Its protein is CASRVTSGLDTQYF.

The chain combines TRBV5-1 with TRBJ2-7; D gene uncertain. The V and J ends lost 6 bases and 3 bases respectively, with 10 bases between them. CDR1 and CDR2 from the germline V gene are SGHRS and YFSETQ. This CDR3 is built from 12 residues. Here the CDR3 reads CASTLSGYEQYF. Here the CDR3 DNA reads TGCGCCAGCACCCTTTCAGGCTACGAGCAGTACTTC.

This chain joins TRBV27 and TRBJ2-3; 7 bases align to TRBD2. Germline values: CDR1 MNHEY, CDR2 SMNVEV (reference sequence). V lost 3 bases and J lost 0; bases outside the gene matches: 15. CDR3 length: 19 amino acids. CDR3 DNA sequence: TGTGCCAGCAGTTTCCGCTCTATAACTAGCGCCACTAGCACAGATACGCAGTATTTT. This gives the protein CASSFRSITSATSTDTQYF.

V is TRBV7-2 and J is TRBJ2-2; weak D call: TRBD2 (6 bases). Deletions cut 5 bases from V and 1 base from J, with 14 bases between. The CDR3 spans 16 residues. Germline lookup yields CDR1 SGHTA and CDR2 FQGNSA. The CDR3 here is CASSAAAGLNTGELFF. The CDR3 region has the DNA TGTGCCAGCAGCGCAGCCGCGGGATTGAACACCGGGGAGCTGTTTTTT.

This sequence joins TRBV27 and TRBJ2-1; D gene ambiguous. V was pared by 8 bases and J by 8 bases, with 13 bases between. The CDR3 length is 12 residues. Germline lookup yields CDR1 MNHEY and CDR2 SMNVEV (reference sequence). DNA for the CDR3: TGTGCCAGCTTTTCTAGGGTTGATGAGCAGTTCTTC. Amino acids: CASFSRVDEQFF.

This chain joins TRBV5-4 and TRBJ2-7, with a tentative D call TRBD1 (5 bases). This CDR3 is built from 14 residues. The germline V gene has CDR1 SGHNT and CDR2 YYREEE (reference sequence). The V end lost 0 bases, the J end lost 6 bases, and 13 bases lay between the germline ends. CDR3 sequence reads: CASSLAQGIGEQYF. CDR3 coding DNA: TGTGCCAGCAGCTTGGCCCAGGGAATCGGCGAGCAGTACTTC.

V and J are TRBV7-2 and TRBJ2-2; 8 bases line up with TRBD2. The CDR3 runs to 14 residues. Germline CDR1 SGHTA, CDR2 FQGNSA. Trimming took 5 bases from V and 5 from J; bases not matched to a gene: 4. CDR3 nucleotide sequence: TGTGCCAGCAGCCTATCTAGCGGGACCGGGGAGCTGTTTTTT. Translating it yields CASSLSSGTGELFF.

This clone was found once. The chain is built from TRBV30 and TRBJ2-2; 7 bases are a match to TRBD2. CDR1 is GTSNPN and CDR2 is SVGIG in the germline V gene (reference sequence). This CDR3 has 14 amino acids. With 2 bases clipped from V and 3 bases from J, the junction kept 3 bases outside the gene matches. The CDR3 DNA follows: TGTGCCTGGAGTCTAGCGGATTACACCGGGGAGCTGTTTTTT. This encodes CAWSLADYTGELFF.

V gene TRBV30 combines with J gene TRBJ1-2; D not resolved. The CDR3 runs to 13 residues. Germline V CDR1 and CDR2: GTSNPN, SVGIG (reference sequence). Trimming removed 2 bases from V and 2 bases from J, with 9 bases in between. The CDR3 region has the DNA TGTGCCTGGAGTTACAGCCCAAACTATGGCTACACCTTC. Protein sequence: CAWSYSPNYGYTF.

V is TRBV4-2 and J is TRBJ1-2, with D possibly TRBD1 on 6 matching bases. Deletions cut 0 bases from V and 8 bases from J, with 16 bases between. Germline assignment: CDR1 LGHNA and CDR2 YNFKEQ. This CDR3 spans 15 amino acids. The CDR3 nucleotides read TGTGCCAGCAGCCAAGAATACCGGCAGGGGTCGGGCTACACCTTC. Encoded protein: CASSQEYRQGSGYTF.

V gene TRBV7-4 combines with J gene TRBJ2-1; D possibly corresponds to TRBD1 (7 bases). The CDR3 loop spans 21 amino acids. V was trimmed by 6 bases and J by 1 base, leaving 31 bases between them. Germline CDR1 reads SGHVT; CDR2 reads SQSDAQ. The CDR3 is CASSRQRGGTGGGPSYNEQFF. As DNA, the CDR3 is TGTGCCAGCAGTCGGCAACGAGGGGGAACCGGAGGGGGCCCTTCCTACAATGAGCAGTTCTTC.

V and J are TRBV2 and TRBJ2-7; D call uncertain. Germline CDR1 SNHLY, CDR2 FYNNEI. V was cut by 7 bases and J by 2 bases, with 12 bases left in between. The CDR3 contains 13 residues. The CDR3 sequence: CASNLHGTYEQYF. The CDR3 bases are TGTGCCAGCAACCTTCACGGAACCTACGAGCAGTACTTC.

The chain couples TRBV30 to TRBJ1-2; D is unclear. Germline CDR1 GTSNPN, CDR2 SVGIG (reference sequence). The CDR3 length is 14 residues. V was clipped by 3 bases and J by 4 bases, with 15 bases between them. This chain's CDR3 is CAWSGLQQSYGYTF. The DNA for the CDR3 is TGTGCCTGGAGCGGGCTTCAACAGAGCTATGGCTACACCTTC.

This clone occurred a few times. The CDR3 bases are TGTGCCAGCAGGGGACTAGCGGGAACGGATGAGCAGTTCTTC. It is translated as CASRGLAGTDEQFF. The V call is TRBV27, the J call TRBJ2-1; TRBD2 agrees at 13 bases. The CDR3 covers 14 residues. Looked up from germline, CDR1 is MNHEY and CDR2 is SMNVEV (reference sequence). Trimming at V came to 6 bases and at J to 8 bases, leaving 4 bases not matched to a gene.

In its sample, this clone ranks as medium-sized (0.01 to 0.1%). The CDR3 loop reads CASSARGDTEAFF. CDR3 nucleotides: TGTGCCAGCAGTGCCCGGGGGGACACTGAAGCTTTCTTT. The chain employs TRBV27 and TRBJ1-1, with D possibly being TRBD1 (5 bases). There are 13 residues in the CDR3. V lost 5 bases, J lost 3 bases, and 10 bases lay in between. Germline V lookup: CDR1 MNHEY, CDR2 SMNVEV (reference sequence).

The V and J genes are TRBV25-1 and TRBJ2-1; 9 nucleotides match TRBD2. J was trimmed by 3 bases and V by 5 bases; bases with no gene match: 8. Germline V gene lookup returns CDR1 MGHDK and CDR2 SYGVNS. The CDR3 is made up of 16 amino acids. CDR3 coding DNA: TGTGCCAGCAGTAAGACTAGCGGTCCGAACTACAATGAGCAGTTCTTC. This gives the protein CASSKTSGPNYNEQFF. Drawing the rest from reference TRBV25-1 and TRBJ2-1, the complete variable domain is EADIYQTPRYLVIGTGKKITLECSQTMGHDKMYWYQQDPGMELHLIHYSYGVNSTEKGDLSSESTVSRIRTEHFPLTLESARPSHTSQYLCASSKTSGPNYNEQFFGPGTRLTVL.

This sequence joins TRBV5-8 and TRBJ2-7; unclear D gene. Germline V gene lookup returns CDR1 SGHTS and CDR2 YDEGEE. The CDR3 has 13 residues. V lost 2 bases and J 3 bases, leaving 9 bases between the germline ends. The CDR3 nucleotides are TGTGCCAGCAGCTTAGGGCTCTTCTACGAGCAGTACTTC. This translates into CASSLGLFYEQYF. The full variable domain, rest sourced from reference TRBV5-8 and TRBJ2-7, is EAGVTQSPTHLIKTRGQQATLRCSPISGHTSVYWYQQALGLGLQFLLWYDEGEERNRGNFPPRFSGRQFPNYSSELNVNALELEDSALYLCASSLGLFYEQYFGPGTRLTVT.

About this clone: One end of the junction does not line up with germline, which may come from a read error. The CDR3 protein is CASSLLVESQLFF. For the CDR3, the DNA is TGTGCTAGCAGCTTATTGGTCGAATCGCAGCTGTTTTTT. The V call is TRBV7-7, the J call TRBJ2-2; unclear D gene. This CDR3 has 13 residues. Germline values: CDR1 SSHAT, CDR2 FNYEAQ (reference sequence).

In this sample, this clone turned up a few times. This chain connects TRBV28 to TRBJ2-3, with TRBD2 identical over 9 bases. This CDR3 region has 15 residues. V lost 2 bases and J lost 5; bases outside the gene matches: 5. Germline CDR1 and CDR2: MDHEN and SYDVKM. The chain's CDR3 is CASSLAGGPVDTQYF. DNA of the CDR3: TGTGCCAGCAGTTTAGCGGGAGGGCCGGTAGATACGCAGTATTTT.

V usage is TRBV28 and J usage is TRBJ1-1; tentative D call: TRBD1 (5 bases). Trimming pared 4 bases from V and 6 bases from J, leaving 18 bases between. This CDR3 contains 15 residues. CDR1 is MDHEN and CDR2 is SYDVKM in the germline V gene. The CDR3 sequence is CASSWTQGMAAEAFF. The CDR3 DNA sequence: TGTGCCAGCAGTTGGACTCAGGGAATGGCGGCTGAAGCTTTCTTT. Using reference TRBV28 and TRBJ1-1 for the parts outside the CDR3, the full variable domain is DVKVTQSSRYLVKRTGEKVFLECVQDMDHENMFWYRQDPGLGLRLIYFSYDVKMKEKGDIPEGYSVSREKKERFSLILESASTNQTSMYLCASSWTQGMAAEAFFGQGTRLTVV.

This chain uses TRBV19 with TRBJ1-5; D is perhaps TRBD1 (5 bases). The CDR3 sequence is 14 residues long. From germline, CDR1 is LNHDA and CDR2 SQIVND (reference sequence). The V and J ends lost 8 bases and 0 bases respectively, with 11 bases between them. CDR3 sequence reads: CASRQFYSNQPQHF. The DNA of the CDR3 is TGTGCCAGTCGACAGTTTTATAGCAATCAGCCCCAGCATTTT.